A selection of T cell receptor beta chains follows, all from one sample in a study of shared clonotypes between healthy human individuals. Libraries were prepared by immunoSEQ multiplex PCR; TCRdb keeps only in-frame clonotypes and omits some of them. The sample lists roughly 2,000,000 clones, around 95% occurring once. The sequencing sample was made of naive CD8+ T cells from PBMCs. The origin of the receptors is a man between 18 and 29 years old in good health. Some clones in this sample may be carry-over from other donors' samples. Both conserved end residues are part of each CDR3. Each record gives: V gene, J gene, D gene, clone size, CDR3 protein, CDR3 DNA. A D gene is named only where the DNA matches it firmly. The size entry is marked missing in some rows and otherwise reads once, few, many or a size class.

TRBV27	TRBJ1-3	.	.	CASSRSLGGDTIYF	TGTGCCAGCAGCCGGTCCCTGGGAGGGGACACCATATATTTT
TRBV7-6	TRBJ1-1	.	.	CASSLASEGLMNTEAFF	TGTGCCAGCAGCTTAGCGTCGGAGGGCCTCATGAACACTGAAGCTTTCTTT
TRBV5-4	TRBJ2-3	.	.	CASSLDYTDTQYF	TGTGCCAGCAGCTTGGACTACACAGATACGCAGTATTTT
TRBV19	TRBJ1-1	TRBD1	.	CATHRGIARAGDTEAFF	TGTGCCACTCACAGGGGGATCGCGAGGGCAGGGGACACTGAAGCTTTCTTT
TRBV7-9	TRBJ2-7	TRBD2	.	CASTIAGYEQYF	TGTGCCAGCACGATAGCGGGGTACGAGCAGTACTTC
TRBV7-3	TRBJ2-6	.	.	CASSLGVSRSGANVLTF	TGTGCCAGCAGCTTAGGGGTGAGTCGGTCTGGGGCCAACGTCCTGACTTTC
TRBV11-2	TRBJ2-7	.	.	CASSLGVGQSYEQYF	TGTGCCAGCAGCTTAGGTGTGGGCCAGAGCTACGAGCAGTACTTC
TRBV15	TRBJ2-1	TRBD2	.	CATSPEGRTSGYNEQFF	TGTGCCACCAGCCCCGAGGGAAGGACTAGCGGGTACAATGAGCAGTTCTTC
TRBV15	TRBJ1-3	.	.	CATSRAQYSGNTIYF	TGTGCCACCAGCAGAGCACAGTACTCTGGAAACACCATATATTTT
TRBV7-7	TRBJ2-7	.	.	CASSLALGYEQYF	TGTGCCAGCAGCTTAGCGTTGGGATACGAGCAGTACTTC
TRBV27	TRBJ1-1	TRBD1	.	CASSDTGTGDPEAFF	TGTGCCAGCAGTGACACCGGGACAGGGGACCCTGAAGCTTTCTTT
TRBV6-6	TRBJ2-5	.	.	CASSYGGVQETQYF	TGTGCCAGCAGTTACGGCGGGGTCCAAGAGACCCAGTACTTC
TRBV28	TRBJ2-2	.	.	CASSMGAGELFF	TGTGCCAGCAGTATGGGGGCCGGGGAGCTGTTTTTT
TRBV2	TRBJ2-6	TRBD2	.	CASSEPSAGVSGANVLTF	TGTGCCAGCAGTGAACCCTCAGCGGGGGTCTCTGGGGCCAACGTCCTGACTTTC
TRBV10-3	TRBJ1-2	.	.	CAISELAGYTF	TGTGCCATCAGTGAGCTCGCTGGCTACACCTTC
TRBV7-9	TRBJ1-5	.	few	CASSFGGAGAQHF	TGTGCCAGCAGCTTTGGAGGGGCCGGGGCCCAGCATTTT
TRBV4-2	TRBJ2-3	TRBD2	.	CASSQETGGADTQYF	TGTGCCAGCAGCCAAGAAACGGGAGGGGCAGATACGCAGTATTTT
TRBV28	TRBJ2-3	.	.	CASRTLGASTDTQYF	TGTGCCAGCAGAACTCTTGGGGCCAGCACAGATACGCAGTATTTT
TRBV9	TRBJ1-2	.	.	CASSVQGNYGYTF	TGTGCCAGCAGCGTACAGGGGAACTATGGCTACACCTTC
TRBV29-1	TRBJ2-7	TRBD2	.	CSVLAGDLYEQYF	TGCAGCGTCCTAGCGGGAGACCTCTACGAGCAGTACTTC
TRBV29-1	TRBJ2-5	TRBD2	.	CSVEGLRLAGAETQYF	TGCAGCGTTGAAGGTCTTCGTCTAGCGGGAGCTGAGACCCAGTACTTC
TRBV6-6	TRBJ1-2	.	.	CASSYSEGVYGYTF	TGTGCCAGCAGTTACTCGGAAGGGGTCTATGGCTACACCTTC
TRBV28	TRBJ2-7	.	.	CASNRGHRGYEQYF	TGTGCCAGCAACCGCGGCCACCGAGGCTACGAGCAGTACTTC
TRBV19	TRBJ2-7	.	.	CATSSTAYEQYF	TGTGCCACCAGTAGCACAGCCTACGAGCAGTACTTC
TRBV4-1	TRBJ2-7	.	.	CASSRGGALLLEQYF	TGCGCCAGCAGCCGGGGCGGGGCGTTGCTGCTGGAGCAGTACTTC
TRBV7-8	TRBJ2-4	TRBD1	.	CASSLAPTGGADIQYF	TGTGCCAGCAGCTTAGCCCCGACAGGGGGCGCAGACATTCAGTACTTC
TRBV7-8	TRBJ1-1	.	.	CASSPGRGVDTEAFF	TGTGCCAGCAGCCCCGGGCGGGGGGTTGACACTGAAGCTTTCTTT
TRBV13	TRBJ2-7	.	.	CASSLWGEGPSYEQYF	TGTGCCAGCAGCTTATGGGGAGAGGGCCCTTCCTACGAGCAGTACTTC
TRBV27	TRBJ1-1	.	once	CASSLSTVGRNTEAFF	TGTGCCAGCAGTTTATCGACAGTGGGGCGGAACACTGAAGCTTTCTTT
TRBV4-1	TRBJ1-5	.	.	CASSQERGPNQPQHF	TGCGCCAGCAGCCAAGAGCGAGGGCCCAATCAGCCCCAGCATTTT
TRBV7-9	TRBJ2-3	TRBD1	.	CASSPGQENTDTQYF	TGTGCCAGCAGCCCGGGACAGGAGAACACAGATACGCAGTATTTT